The rows below give T cell receptor beta chains drawn from one sample of a study of CD8 T cells in ankylosing spondylitis. TCRdb passed the 5' RACE reads through MiXCR, listing each CDR3 protein once. In the table there are 100,000 to 150,000 distinct CDR3 sequences, around 9.7% of which are singletons. The material sequenced was blood, either unsorted or a sorted T cell fraction (not recorded which). Receptors were obtained from a male donor with ankylosing spondylitis or in good health (not recorded which). CDR3s include the opening cysteine and the closing phenylalanine or tryptophan. Fields, in order: V gene, J gene, clone size, D gene, CDR3 protein, CDR3 DNA. D genes are given only for firm matches. Rows may omit the clone size; those that give it use once, few, many or a size class.

>TRBV29-1|TRBJ2-1|-|-
CSQQSGGDGEQFF
TGCAGCCAACAATCGGGGGGCGACGGTGAGCAGTTCTTC
>TRBV7-2|TRBJ1-5|few|-
CASSLGSGLYQPQHF
TGTGCCAGCAGCTTAGGTTCCGGTTTGTATCAGCCCCAGCATTTT
>TRBV29-1|TRBJ2-2|-|-
CSVQSGTNTGELFF
TGCAGCGTTCAGTCTGGCACGAACACCGGGGAGCTGTTTTTT
>TRBV5-1|TRBJ2-3|many|-
CASSFGAGTLAVSTDTQYF
TGCGCCAGCAGCTTCGGGGCAGGGACGCTAGCTGTAAGCACAGATACGCAGTATTTT
>TRBV9|TRBJ2-3|-|-
CASSVFSADTQYF
TGTGCCAGCAGCGTATTTAGCGCAGATACGCAGTATTTT
>TRBV6-2/TRBV6-3|TRBJ2-1|few|-
CASSRDFLSYNEQFF
TGTGCCAGCAGTCGGGACTTCCTCTCCTACAATGAGCAGTTCTTC
>TRBV6-1|TRBJ2-2|many|TRBD2
CASSAGTSGTYGGTGELFF
TGTGCCAGCAGTGCTGGGACTAGCGGGACCTACGGGGGTACCGGGGAGCTGTTTTTT
>TRBV3-1|TRBJ1-1|-|-
CASTRGATEAFF
TGTGCCAGCACACGGGGGGCCACTGAAGCTTTCTTT
>TRBV7-8|TRBJ2-5|few|TRBD1
CASSYFFVAQTGETQYF
TGTGCCAGCAGCTATTTCTTCGTAGCGCAGACAGGGGAGACCCAGTACTTC
>TRBV7-9|TRBJ2-2|many|TRBD1
CASGQGSSGELFF
TGTGCCAGTGGACAGGGGAGTAGCGGGGAGCTGTTTTTT
>TRBV7-9|TRBJ2-3|few|TRBD2
CAGERETTDTQYF
TGTGCCGGGGAGCGGGAGACAACAGATACGCAGTATTTT
>TRBV28|TRBJ2-5|-|TRBD2
CASRSRLAQPQETQYF
TGTGCCAGCAGATCCCGACTAGCGCAACCCCAAGAGACCCAGTACTTC
>TRBV6-2/TRBV6-3|TRBJ2-5|many|-
CASSPSVGRETQYF
TGTGCCAGCAGTCCCTCGGTGGGCAGAGAGACCCAGTACTTC
>TRBV15|TRBJ2-1|once|TRBD2
CATSSASGSRLFDEQFF
TGTGCCACCAGCAGTGCTAGCGGGAGTAGGCTTTTCGATGAGCAGTTCTTC
>TRBV7-8|TRBJ2-1|many|TRBD2
CASSLNSGLAQYNEQFF
TGTGCCAGCAGCTTAAATTCGGGACTAGCACAATACAATGAGCAGTTCTTC
>TRBV15|TRBJ2-7|many|-
CATSRVESRNKYF
TGTGCCACCAGCAGAGTTGAATCGCGGAATAAGTACTTC
>TRBV2|TRBJ1-5|few|TRBD1
CASGGTGTDNQPQHF
TGTGCCAGCGGGGGGACAGGGACGGACAATCAGCCCCAGCATTTT
>TRBV6-5|TRBJ1-1|many|TRBD1
CASSYRTGRTEAFF
TGTGCCAGCAGTTATCGGACAGGGCGGACTGAAGCTTTCTTT
>TRBV5-1|TRBJ2-5|many|TRBD1
CASSFRGRTGEETQYF
TGCGCCAGCAGCTTCAGGGGGAGAACTGGAGAAGAGACCCAGTACTTC
>TRBV4-3|TRBJ2-1|-|TRBD2
CASSQDLASGYYNEQFF
TGCGCCAGCAGCCAAGATTTAGCTAGCGGGTACTACAATGAGCAGTTCTTC
>TRBV7-3|TRBJ2-2|many|-
CASSLSTGELFF
TGTGCCAGCAGCTTATCGACCGGGGAGCTGTTTTTT
>TRBV7-9|TRBJ1-1|many|-
CASSRLNTEAFF
TGTGCCAGCAGTCGATTGAACACTGAAGCTTTCTTT
>TRBV7-8|TRBJ2-4|few|-
CASSPLVLGDSLAKNIQYF
TGTGCCAGCAGCCCCCTCGTCCTGGGGGACTCGCTAGCCAAAAACATTCAGTACTTC
>TRBV6-5|TRBJ2-7|many|TRBD2
CASSYQGTSGYEQYF
TGTGCCAGCAGTTACCAAGGGACTAGCGGCTACGAGCAGTACTTC
>TRBV20-1|TRBJ2-1|many|-
CSARDAGAMGPYNEQFF
TGCAGTGCTAGAGACGCAGGGGCCATGGGACCTTACAATGAGCAGTTCTTC
>TRBV7-8|TRBJ2-3|many|TRBD2
CASSAREGSTDTQYF
TGTGCCAGCAGCGCTAGGGAGGGGAGCACAGATACGCAGTATTTT
>TRBV2|TRBJ2-3|many|-
CASSGFGTQYF
TGTGCCAGCAGCGGATTTGGTACGCAGTATTTT
>TRBV27|TRBJ2-7|many|TRBD1
CASSGQGPPYEQYF
TGTGCCAGCAGCGGACAGGGCCCACCTTACGAGCAGTACTTC
>TRBV9|TRBJ1-5|few|-
CASSVEGDERPQHF
TGTGCCAGCAGCGTAGAGGGGGACGAACGGCCCCAGCATTTT
>TRBV15|TRBJ2-4|many|-
CATSRDGGTQAKNIQYF
TGTGCCACCAGCAGAGATGGGGGGACTCAAGCCAAAAACATTCAGTACTTC
>TRBV6-2/TRBV6-3|TRBJ2-1|many|-
CASSPIDPGLRSYNEQFF
TGTGCCAGCAGTCCGATAGATCCGGGACTTCGATCCTACAATGAGCAGTTCTTC
>TRBV27|TRBJ2-7|many|-
CASSLGDGTYEQYF
TGTGCCAGCAGTTTAGGGGACGGGACCTACGAGCAGTACTTC
>TRBV18|TRBJ2-2|-|TRBD2
CASSPLSGGSNTGELFF
TGTGCCAGCTCACCACTATCGGGCGGGAGCAATACCGGGGAGCTGTTTTTT
>TRBV5-1|TRBJ2-5|few|TRBD2
CASSSLAGAYQETQYF
TGCGCCAGCAGCTCACTAGCGGGGGCGTACCAAGAGACCCAGTACTTC
>TRBV19|TRBJ1-1|few|-
CASTPGMNTEAFF
TGTGCCAGTACGCCGGGTATGAACACTGAAGCTTTCTTT
>TRBV9|TRBJ2-1|few|TRBD2
CASSVVSDGYSGRANEQFF
TGTGCCAGCAGCGTAGTGTCAGATGGGTATAGCGGGAGGGCCAATGAGCAGTTCTTC
>TRBV5-1|TRBJ2-7|many|TRBD2
CASSPGLAGDEQYF
TGCGCCAGCAGCCCGGGACTAGCGGGAGACGAGCAGTACTTC
>TRBV12-3/TRBV12-4|TRBJ1-5|few|-
CASSKPGTNQPQHF
TGTGCCAGCAGTAAACCCGGGACAAATCAGCCCCAGCATTTT
>TRBV1|TRBJ2-5|few|-
CTSKTRDSRETQYF
TGCACCAGCAAGACACGGGACTCTCGGGAGACCCAGTACTTC
>TRBV2|TRBJ2-3|few|TRBD1
CASSEWDRASVATDTQYF
TGTGCCAGCAGTGAGTGGGACAGGGCGAGCGTTGCCACAGATACGCAGTATTTT
>TRBV2|TRBJ2-4|few|TRBD1
CASRTGQGMSKNIQYF
TGTGCCAGCAGGACCGGACAGGGAATGTCCAAAAACATTCAGTACTTC
>TRBV10-3|TRBJ2-1|many|TRBD1
CAINAGTVTSSYNEQFF
TGTGCCATCAACGCCGGGACAGTAACTAGCTCCTACAATGAGCAGTTCTTC